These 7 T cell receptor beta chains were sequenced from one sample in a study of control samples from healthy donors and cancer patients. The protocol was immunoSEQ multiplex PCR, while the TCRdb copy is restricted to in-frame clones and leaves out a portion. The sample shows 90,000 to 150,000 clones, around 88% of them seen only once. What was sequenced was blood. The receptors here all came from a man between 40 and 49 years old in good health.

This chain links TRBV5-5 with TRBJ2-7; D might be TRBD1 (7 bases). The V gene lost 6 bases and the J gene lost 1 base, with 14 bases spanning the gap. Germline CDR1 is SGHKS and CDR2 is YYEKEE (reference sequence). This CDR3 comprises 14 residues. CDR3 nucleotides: TGTGCCAGCACCCGACAGGGAGGTTCCTACGAGCAGTACTTC. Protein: CASTRQGGSYEQYF. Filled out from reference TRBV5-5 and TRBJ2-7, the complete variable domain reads DAGVTQSPTHLIKTRGQQVTLRCSPISGHKSVSWYQQVLGQGPQFIFQYYEKEERGRGNFPDRFSARQFPNYSSELNVNALLLGDSALYLCASTRQGGSYEQYFGPGTRLTVT.

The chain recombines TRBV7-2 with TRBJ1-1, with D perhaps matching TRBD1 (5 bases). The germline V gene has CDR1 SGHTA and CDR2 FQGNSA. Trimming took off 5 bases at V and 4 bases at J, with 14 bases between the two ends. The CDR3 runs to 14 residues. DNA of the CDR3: TGTGCCAGCAGCCCTCAGGTTACAGGCACTGAAGCTTTCTTT. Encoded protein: CASSPQVTGTEAFF. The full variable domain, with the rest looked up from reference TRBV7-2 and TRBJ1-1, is GAGVSQSPSNKVTEKGKDVELRCDPISGHTALYWYRQSLGQGLEFLIYFQGNSAPDKSGLPSDRFSAERTGGSVSTLTIQRTQQEDSAVYLCASSPQVTGTEAFFGQGTRLTVV.

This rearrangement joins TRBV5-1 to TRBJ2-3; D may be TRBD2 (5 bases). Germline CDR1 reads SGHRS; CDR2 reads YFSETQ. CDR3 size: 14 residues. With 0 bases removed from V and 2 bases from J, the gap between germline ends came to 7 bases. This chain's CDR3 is CASSLGRVTDTQYF. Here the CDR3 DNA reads TGCGCCAGCAGCTTGGGGCGGGTCACAGATACGCAGTATTTT.

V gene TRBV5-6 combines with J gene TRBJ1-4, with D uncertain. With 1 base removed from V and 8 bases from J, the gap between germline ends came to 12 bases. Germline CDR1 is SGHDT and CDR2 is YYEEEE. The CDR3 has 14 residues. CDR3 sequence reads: CASSLWLTAEKLFF. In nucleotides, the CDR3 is TGTGCCAGCAGCTTGTGGTTGACGGCGGAAAAACTGTTTTTT.

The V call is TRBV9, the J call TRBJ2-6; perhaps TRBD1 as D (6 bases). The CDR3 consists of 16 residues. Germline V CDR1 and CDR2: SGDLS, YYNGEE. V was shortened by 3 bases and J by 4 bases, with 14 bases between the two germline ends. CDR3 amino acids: CASSGDQGLGANVLTF. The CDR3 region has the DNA TGTGCCAGCAGCGGAGACCAGGGGCTGGGGGCCAACGTCCTGACTTTC.

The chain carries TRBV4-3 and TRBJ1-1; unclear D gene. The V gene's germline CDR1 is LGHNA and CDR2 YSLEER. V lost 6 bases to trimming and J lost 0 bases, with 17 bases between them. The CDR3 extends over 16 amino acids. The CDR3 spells CASRKGLTSMNTEAFF. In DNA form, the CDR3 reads TGCGCCAGCAGGAAGGGTTTAACCTCCATGAACACTGAAGCTTTCTTT.

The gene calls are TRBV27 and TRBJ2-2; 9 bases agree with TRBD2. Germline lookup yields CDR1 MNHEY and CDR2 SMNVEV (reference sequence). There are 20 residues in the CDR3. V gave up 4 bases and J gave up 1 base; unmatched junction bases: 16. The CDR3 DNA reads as TGTGCCAGCAGTTCAACCATCTTAAGCGGGGGGCCCCTGAACACCGGGGAGCTGTTTTTT. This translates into CASSSTILSGGPLNTGELFF.